This entry lists 21 T cell receptor beta chains sequenced from one sample in a study of early T cells in non-severe SARS-CoV-2 infection. Via MiXCR, TCRdb re-called the 5' RACE reads, giving one row per CDR3 protein. The sample has more than 20,000 distinct CDR3 sequences; approximately 6% are singletons. Specimen: whole blood. All receptors derive from an adult who was a healthcare worker with PCR-confirmed SARS-CoV-2 infection or an uninfected control (not recorded which).

In its sample, this clonotype was seen many times. This chain uses TRBV6-6 with TRBJ1-5; D unresolved. The ends were cut back, 3 bases at V and 6 bases at J, with 12 bases in the middle. The CDR3 totals 14 residues. Germline V gives CDR1 MNHNY, CDR2 SVGAGI (reference sequence). CDR3 sequence (DNA): TGTGCCAGCAGTTATTCGGATCTTTCTCAGCCCCAGCATTTT. It codes for CASSYSDLSQPQHF.

The chain links TRBV7-9 to TRBJ1-1; TRBD1 aligns across 7 bases. V lost 6 bases, J lost 3 bases, and 7 bases stayed unmatched. Germline loops: CDR1 SEHNR, CDR2 FQNEAQ (reference sequence). The CDR3 totals 14 residues. This CDR3 reads CASSSRDSDTEAFF. CDR3 DNA sequence: TGTGCCAGCAGTTCCCGGGACAGTGACACTGAAGCTTTCTTT. The variable domain in full, with the rest retrieved from reference TRBV7-9 and TRBJ1-1, is DTGVSQNPRHKITKRGQNVTFRCDPISEHNRLYWYRQTLGQGPEFLTYFQNEAQLEKSRLLSDRFSAERPKGSFSTLEIQRTEQGDSAMYLCASSSRDSDTEAFFGQGTRLTVV.

Worth noting for this clonotype: This may stem from a read error, because a much larger clone lies one nucleotide away. The chain has TRBV7-2 and TRBJ2-3, with D unclear. V shed 4 bases and J shed 1 base, with 15 bases lying between them. Germline V lookup: CDR1 SGHTA, CDR2 FQGNSA. The CDR3 extends over 16 amino acids. For the CDR3, the DNA is TGTGCCAGCAGCTACAATGCCGGAGCTGGCACAGATACGCAGTATTTT. Amino acids: CASSYNAGAGTDTQYF.

V gene TRBV7-2 combines with J gene TRBJ2-1; D gene ambiguous. This CDR3 is built from 13 residues. Trimming left V 7 bases short and J 2 bases short, with 9 bases between. Germline assignment: CDR1 SGHTA and CDR2 FQGNSA. The CDR3 DNA reads TGTGCCAGCACTCGCACCCCCTACAATGAGCAGTTCTTC. Encoded protein: CASTRTPYNEQFF.

This clonotype was recorded a few times. The gene calls are TRBV29-1 and TRBJ2-3; possible D gene TRBD1, 7 bases. V was shortened by 8 bases and J by 5 bases, with 17 bases between the two germline ends. The CDR3 has 13 residues. The germline V gene has CDR1 SQVTM and CDR2 ANQGSEA. For the CDR3, the DNA is TGCAGCATTGGAGGGGGCGTTAAAGATACGCAGTATTTT. Its translation is CSIGGGVKDTQYF.

This clonotype was seen repeatedly, ten times or more. V usage is TRBV6-5 and J usage is TRBJ1-5; no firm D call. The CDR3 spans 17 residues. V lost 6 bases and J lost 3, with 21 bases in between. Germline-derived CDR1 and CDR2 are MNHEY and SVGAGI. CDR3 coding DNA: TGTGCCAGCAGACCCGCCGAGAGACACGGGCACAATCAGCCCCAGCATTTT. This translates into CASRPAERHGHNQPQHF.

In its sample, this clonotype was seen many times. J is TRBJ1-1 and V is TRBV9; D call uncertain. Germline V lookup: CDR1 SGDLS, CDR2 YYNGEE. This CDR3 comprises 14 residues. Between the trimmed V and J ends, which lost 0 bases and 4 bases, there was a span of 10 bases. The CDR3 nucleotides read TGTGCCAGCAGCGTAGGCCTCCATGGCACTGAAGCTTTCTTT. It translates to CASSVGLHGTEAFF.

This clonotype was picked up many times. V usage is TRBV12-3 or TRBV12-4 and J usage is TRBJ1-5; 8 nucleotides match TRBD1. V lost 4 bases and J lost 1; bases outside the gene matches: 6. The CDR3 totals 16 residues. The CDR3 DNA reads as TGTGCCAGCAGTTCTCGCCGGACAGGGAGCAATCAGCCCCAGCATTTT. Encoded protein: CASSSRRTGSNQPQHF.

By share, this clonotype counts as medium-sized. The CDR3 DNA sequence: TGTGCCACCAGTGATTCCCCTAGCGGGGGAGTAGATACGCAGTATTTT. Protein product: CATSDSPSGGVDTQYF. This chain joins TRBV24-1 and TRBJ2-3; 10 nucleotides match TRBD2. The V and J ends lost 2 bases and 5 bases, in that order; junction bases with no gene match: 6. Per the germline V gene, CDR1 is KGHDR and CDR2 is SFDVKD. There are 16 residues in the CDR3.

The genes are TRBV11-1 and TRBJ2-2, with D unresolved. V lost 0 bases to trimming and J lost 0 bases, with 8 bases between them. The CDR3 is made up of 16 amino acids. Germline-derived CDR1 and CDR2 are SGHAT and FQDESV (reference sequence). CDR3 residues: CASSLAGITNTGELFF. In DNA, the CDR3 is TGTGCCAGCAGCTTAGCGGGAATCACGAACACCGGGGAGCTGTTTTTT.

This clonotype was detected many times. This chain connects TRBV7-3 to TRBJ2-7, with D uncertain. Germline V CDR1 and CDR2: SGHTA, FQGTGA. The CDR3 covers 13 residues. With 4 bases removed from V and 4 bases from J, the gap between germline ends came to 11 bases. The CDR3 DNA sequence: TGTGCCAGCAGCTCTCCCTCAGAGTACGAGCAGTACTTC. It encodes CASSSPSEYEQYF.

V is TRBV5-1 and J is TRBJ1-5; D remains unclear. The germline gives CDR1 SGHRS, CDR2 YFSETQ. The CDR3 consists of 15 residues. Trimming pared 0 bases from V and 0 bases from J, leaving 7 bases between. This CDR3 is CASSLESPSNQPQHF. In DNA form, the CDR3 reads TGCGCCAGCAGCTTGGAATCCCCTAGCAATCAGCCCCAGCATTTT.

This chain uses TRBV7-9 with TRBJ1-1; tentatively, D is TRBD1 (6 bases). The CDR3 consists of 13 residues. The V gene lost 5 bases and the J gene lost 6 bases, with 13 bases spanning the gap. Germline lookup yields CDR1 SEHNR and CDR2 FQNEAQ (reference sequence). CDR3 sequence reads: CASSRREGAEAFF. The CDR3 nucleotides are TGTGCCAGCAGCCGGCGGGAGGGGGCTGAAGCTTTCTTT.

In this sample, this clonotype turned up many times. This chain uses TRBV5-1 with TRBJ2-3, with D perhaps TRBD1 or TRBD2 (5 bases each). With 6 bases removed from V and 2 bases from J, the gap between germline ends came to 13 bases. The CDR3 runs to 14 residues. Germline V gives CDR1 SGHRS, CDR2 YFSETQ. This CDR3 reads CASKEVGTTDTQYF. DNA for the CDR3: TGCGCCAGCAAGGAAGTAGGGACCACAGATACGCAGTATTTT.

The chain is built from TRBV6-6 and TRBJ1-6, with 9 bases matching TRBD1. Germline loops: CDR1 MNHNY, CDR2 SVGAGI (reference sequence). The CDR3 length is 15 residues. Trimming took 4 bases from V and 6 from J; bases not matched to a gene: 4. CDR3 sequence (DNA): TGTGCCAGCAGTTCCCAGGGACAGGGTAATTCACCCCTCCACTTT. This sequence encodes CASSSQGQGNSPLHF.

Many counts were recorded for this clonotype. The chain recombines TRBV18 with TRBJ2-7, with TRBD2 as a possible D gene (6 bases). CDR1 is KGHSH, CDR2 LQKENI, per germline. The CDR3 runs to 14 residues. With 1 base removed from V and 1 base from J, the gap between germline ends came to 8 bases. DNA for the CDR3: TGTGCCAGCTCACCACGGGGGGAATCCTACGAGCAGTACTTC. It codes for CASSPRGESYEQYF.

This clonotype was counted ten times or more. The chain has TRBV28 and TRBJ2-7, with D tentatively TRBD2 (6 bases). Germline V lookup: CDR1 MDHEN, CDR2 SYDVKM. The CDR3 is made up of 11 amino acids. V was cut by 8 bases and J by 4 bases, with 9 bases left in between. The CDR3 DNA follows: TGTGCCAGCGGCGGGGATTACGAGCAGTACTTC. This gives the protein CASGGDYEQYF. The full variable domain, with the rest looked up from reference TRBV28 and TRBJ2-7, is DVKVTQSSRYLVKRTGEKVFLECVQDMDHENMFWYRQDPGLGLRLIYFSYDVKMKEKGDIPEGYSVSREKKERFSLILESASTNQTSMYLCASGGDYEQYFGPGTRLTVT.

This clonotype was counted at least ten times. Here the CDR3 reads CASSLIFRDTQYF. The DNA of the CDR3 is TGTGCCAGCAGTTTGATTTTCAGGGATACGCAGTATTTT. The rearrangement joins TRBV6-2 or TRBV6-3 to TRBJ2-3, with no clear D. CDR3 size: 13 residues. The germline CDR1 and CDR2 sequences are MNHEY and SVGEGT. The germline V and J ends were trimmed by 4 bases and 6 bases, with 11 bases remaining between them.

CDR3 bases: TGTGCCAGCAGCTACCCCGCGACAGGGGGTAGTGGGGAGACCCAGTACTTC. Residues: CASSYPATGGSGETQYF. The chain employs TRBV7-8 and TRBJ2-5, with 9 bases matching TRBD1. Per germline, CDR1 SGHVS and CDR2 FQNEAQ. This CDR3 has 17 amino acids. V shed 4 bases and J 5 bases; nucleotides not matched to a gene: 14.

This clonotype was seen repeatedly, ten times or more. V gene TRBV20-1 combines with J gene TRBJ1-3, with D unresolved. Germline lookup yields CDR1 DFQATT and CDR2 SNEGSKA (reference sequence). Trimming took 6 bases from V and 0 from J, leaving 15 bases between them. CDR3 length: 15 amino acids. The CDR3 sequence: CSATADGDSGNTIYF. CDR3 nucleotide sequence: TGCAGTGCCACAGCAGACGGAGACTCTGGAAACACCATATATTTT.

There are many counts of this clonotype. The chain employs TRBV29-1 and TRBJ2-2, with TRBD1 as a possible D gene (6 bases). Trimming shortened V by 3 bases and J by 4 bases, and 9 bases separated the two germline ends. Germline-derived CDR1 and CDR2 are SQVTM and ANQGSEA. This CDR3 contains 13 residues. The CDR3 protein is CSVDRGGTGELFF. As DNA, the CDR3 is TGCAGCGTTGACAGGGGTGGCACCGGGGAGCTGTTTTTT.